The clone carrying this T cell receptor beta chain was found a few times. These data originate in a study of T cells in Graves' hyperthyroidism and ophthalmopathy. Graves' hyperthyroidism is called stable when ophthalmopathy does not progress within 18 months. The hyperthyroidism was newly diagnosed and had lasted under 2 months; the patients were aged 18 to 65. Clinical symptoms, serum thyroxine, TRAb, thyroid ultrasound and orbital computed tomography established diagnosis. RNA transcripts served as the template for amplifying TCR beta CDR3 regions. In the first-round RT-PCR of the TCR CDR3, the HTBI primer set was used. TCRdb processed the multiplex PCR reads anew with MiXCR; each CDR3 protein has one entry. This table has 600,000 to 900,000 distinct CDR3 sequences, around 17% appearing once. Input material: blood. The TCR originated in a man aged 18 to 29 with Graves' hyperthyroidism.

The DNA for the CDR3 is TGTGCCAGCAGCTTACGAGGGTCTTCTCCCTACGAGCAGTACTTC. Its protein is CASSLRGSSPYEQYF. This chain connects TRBV7-3 to TRBJ2-7, with D possibly being TRBD2 (5 bases). The CDR3 is 15 amino acids. Trimming took 2 bases from V and 2 from J, leaving 13 bases between them. Germline V gene data show CDR1 as SGHTA and CDR2 as FQGTGA.